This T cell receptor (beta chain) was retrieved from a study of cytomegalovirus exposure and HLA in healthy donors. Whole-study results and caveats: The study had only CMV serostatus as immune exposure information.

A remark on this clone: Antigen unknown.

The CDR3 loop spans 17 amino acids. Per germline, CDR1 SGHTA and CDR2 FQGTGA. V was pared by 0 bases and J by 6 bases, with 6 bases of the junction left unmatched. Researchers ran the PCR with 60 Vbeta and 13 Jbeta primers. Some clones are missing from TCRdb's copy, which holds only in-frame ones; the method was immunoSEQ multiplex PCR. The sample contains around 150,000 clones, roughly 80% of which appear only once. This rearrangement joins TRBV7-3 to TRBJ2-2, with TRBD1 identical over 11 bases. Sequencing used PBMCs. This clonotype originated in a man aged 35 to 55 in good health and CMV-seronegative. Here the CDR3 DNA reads TGTGCCAGCAGCTTAACGTCGGACAGGGGGCAAGCCGGGGAGCTGTTTTTT. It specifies CASSLTSDRGQAGELFF.